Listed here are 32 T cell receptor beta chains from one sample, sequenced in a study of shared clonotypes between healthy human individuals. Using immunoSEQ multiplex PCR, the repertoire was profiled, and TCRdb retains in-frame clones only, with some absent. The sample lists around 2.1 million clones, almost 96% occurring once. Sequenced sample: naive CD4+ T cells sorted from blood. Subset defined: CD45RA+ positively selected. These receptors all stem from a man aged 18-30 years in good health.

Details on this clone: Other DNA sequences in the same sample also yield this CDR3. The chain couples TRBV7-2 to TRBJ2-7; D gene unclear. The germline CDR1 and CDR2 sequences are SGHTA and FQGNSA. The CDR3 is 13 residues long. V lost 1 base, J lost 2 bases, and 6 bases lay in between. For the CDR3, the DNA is TGTGCCAGCAGCTTAGGACTGGCCTACGAGCAGTACTTC. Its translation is CASSLGLAYEQYF.

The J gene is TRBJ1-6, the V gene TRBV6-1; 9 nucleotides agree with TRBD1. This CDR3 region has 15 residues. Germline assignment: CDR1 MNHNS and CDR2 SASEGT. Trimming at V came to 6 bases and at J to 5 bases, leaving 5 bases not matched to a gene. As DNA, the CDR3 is TGTGCCAGCAGGTGGACAGGGGCCGATAATTCACCCCTCCACTTT. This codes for CASRWTGADNSPLHF.

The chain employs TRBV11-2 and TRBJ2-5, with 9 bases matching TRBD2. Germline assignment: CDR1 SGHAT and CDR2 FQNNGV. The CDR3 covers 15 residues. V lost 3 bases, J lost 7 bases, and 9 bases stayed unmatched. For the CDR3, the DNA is TGTGCCAGCAGCTTTTTAGCGGGGGCCCCAGTGACCCAGTACTTC. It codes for CASSFLAGAPVTQYF.

Written as DNA, the CDR3 is TGTGCTAGTGGTTTGGACCCACTGAACACTGAAGCTTTCTTT. Encoded protein: CASGLDPLNTEAFF. The chain recombines TRBV12-5 with TRBJ1-1; D ambiguous. V gave up 1 base and J gave up 0 bases, with 6 bases separating them. In germline, CDR1 is LGHNT, CDR2 FRNRAP. CDR3 length: 14 amino acids. The whole variable domain, remainder taken from reference TRBV12-5 and TRBJ1-1, is DARVTQTPRHKVTEMGQEVTMRCQPILGHNTVFWYRQTMMQGLELLAYFRNRAPLDDSGMPKDRFSAEMPDATLATLKIQPSEPRDSAVYFCASGLDPLNTEAFFGQGTRLTVV.

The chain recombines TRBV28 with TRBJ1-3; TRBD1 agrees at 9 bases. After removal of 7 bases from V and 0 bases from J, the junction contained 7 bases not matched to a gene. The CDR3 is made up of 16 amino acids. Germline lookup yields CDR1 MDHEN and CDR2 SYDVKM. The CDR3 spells CASTRDRAFSGNTIYF. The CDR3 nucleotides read TGTGCCAGCACCCGGGACAGGGCTTTCTCTGGAAACACCATATATTTT.

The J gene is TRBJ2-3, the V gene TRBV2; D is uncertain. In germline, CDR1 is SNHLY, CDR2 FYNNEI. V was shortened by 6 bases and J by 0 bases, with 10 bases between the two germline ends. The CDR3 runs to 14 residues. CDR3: CASSRLESTDTQYF. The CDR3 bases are TGTGCCAGCAGCAGGCTAGAAAGCACAGATACGCAGTATTTT.

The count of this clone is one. CDR3 nucleotides: TGTGCAAGTCCCTTGCCCCTACTAGGTTACTTAAATGAGCAGTTCTTC. This translates into CASPLPLLGYLNEQFF. The V call is TRBV12-2, the J call TRBJ2-1; TRBD2 is the table's D call, not checked against the DNA. TRBV12-2 is assigned pseudogene status. The CDR3 has 16 residues.

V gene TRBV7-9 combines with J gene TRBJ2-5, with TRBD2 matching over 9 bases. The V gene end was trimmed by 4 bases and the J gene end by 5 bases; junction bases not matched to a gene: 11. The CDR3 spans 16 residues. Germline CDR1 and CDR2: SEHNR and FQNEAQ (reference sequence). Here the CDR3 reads CASSSFLAGVLETQYF. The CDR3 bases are TGTGCCAGCAGCTCCTTCTTAGCGGGAGTATTGGAGACCCAGTACTTC.

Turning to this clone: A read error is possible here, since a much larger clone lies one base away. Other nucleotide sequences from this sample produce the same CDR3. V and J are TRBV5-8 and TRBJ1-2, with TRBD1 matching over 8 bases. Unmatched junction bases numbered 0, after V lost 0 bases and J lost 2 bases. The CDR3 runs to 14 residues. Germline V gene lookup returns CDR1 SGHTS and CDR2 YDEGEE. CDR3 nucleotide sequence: TGTGCCAGCAGCTTGGGACAGGGGAACTATGGCTACACCTTC. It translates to CASSLGQGNYGYTF.

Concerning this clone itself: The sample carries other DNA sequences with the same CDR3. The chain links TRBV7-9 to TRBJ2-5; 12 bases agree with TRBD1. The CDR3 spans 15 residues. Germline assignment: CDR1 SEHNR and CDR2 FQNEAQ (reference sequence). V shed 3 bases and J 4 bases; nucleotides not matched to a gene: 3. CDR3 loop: CASSLGTGGGETQYF. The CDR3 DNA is TGTGCCAGCAGCTTGGGGACAGGGGGCGGAGAGACCCAGTACTTC.

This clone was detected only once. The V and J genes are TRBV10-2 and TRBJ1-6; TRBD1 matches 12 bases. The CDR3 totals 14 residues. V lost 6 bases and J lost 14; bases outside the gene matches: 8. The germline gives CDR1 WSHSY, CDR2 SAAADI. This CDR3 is CASRPGQGARALHF. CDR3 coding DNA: TGCGCCAGCAGACCGGGACAGGGGGCGAGGGCCCTCCACTTT.

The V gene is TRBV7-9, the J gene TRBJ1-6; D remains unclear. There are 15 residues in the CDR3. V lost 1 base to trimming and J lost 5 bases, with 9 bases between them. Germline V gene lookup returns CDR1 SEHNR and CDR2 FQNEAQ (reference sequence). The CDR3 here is CASSLGHGNNSPLHF. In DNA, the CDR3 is TGTGCCAGCAGCTTAGGGCATGGGAATAATTCACCCCTCCACTTT.

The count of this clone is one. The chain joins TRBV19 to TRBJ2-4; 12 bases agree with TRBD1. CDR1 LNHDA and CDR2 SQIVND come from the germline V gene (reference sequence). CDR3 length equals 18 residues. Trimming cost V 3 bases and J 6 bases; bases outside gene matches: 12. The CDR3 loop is CASSMVLGQGASRNIQYF. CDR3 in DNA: TGTGCCAGTAGTATGGTTCTGGGACAGGGGGCGAGTAGAAACATTCAGTACTTC.

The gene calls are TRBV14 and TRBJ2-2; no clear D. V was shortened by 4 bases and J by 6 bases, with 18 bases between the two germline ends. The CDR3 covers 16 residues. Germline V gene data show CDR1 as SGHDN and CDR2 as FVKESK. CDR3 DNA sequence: TGTGCCAGCAGCCCCCTCCGAACAGACCGGTCCGGGGAGCTGTTTTTT. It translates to CASSPLRTDRSGELFF.

The CDR3 reads CASSRQGTPGNTIYF. The DNA of the CDR3 is TGTGCCAGCTCACGGCAGGGGACCCCTGGAAACACCATATATTTT. The chain combines TRBV18 with TRBJ1-3; the D gene is possibly TRBD1 (6 bases). Trimming removed 4 bases at V and 2 bases at J, with 12 bases between. This CDR3 region has 15 residues. Germline V lookup: CDR1 KGHSH, CDR2 LQKENI.

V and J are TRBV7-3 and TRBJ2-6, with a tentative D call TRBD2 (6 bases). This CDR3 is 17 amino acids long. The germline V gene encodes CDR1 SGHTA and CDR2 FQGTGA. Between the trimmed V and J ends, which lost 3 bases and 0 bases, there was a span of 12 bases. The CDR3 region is CASSFRTGLSGANVLTF. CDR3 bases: TGTGCCAGCAGCTTCAGGACGGGACTCTCTGGGGCCAACGTCCTGACTTTC.

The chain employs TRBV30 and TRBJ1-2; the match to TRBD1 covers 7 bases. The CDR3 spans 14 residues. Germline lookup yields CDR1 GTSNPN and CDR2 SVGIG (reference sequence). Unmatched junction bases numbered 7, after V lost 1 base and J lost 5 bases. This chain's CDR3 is CAWSAGGGGYGYTF. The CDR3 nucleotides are TGTGCCTGGAGTGCAGGAGGGGGCGGGTATGGCTACACCTTC.

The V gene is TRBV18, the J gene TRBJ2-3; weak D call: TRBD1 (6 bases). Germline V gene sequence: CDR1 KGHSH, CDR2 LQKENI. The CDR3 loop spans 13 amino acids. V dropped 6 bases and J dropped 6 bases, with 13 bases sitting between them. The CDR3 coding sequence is TGTGCCAGCTCCCGGACAGAGCTCGATACGCAGTATTTT. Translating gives CASSRTELDTQYF.

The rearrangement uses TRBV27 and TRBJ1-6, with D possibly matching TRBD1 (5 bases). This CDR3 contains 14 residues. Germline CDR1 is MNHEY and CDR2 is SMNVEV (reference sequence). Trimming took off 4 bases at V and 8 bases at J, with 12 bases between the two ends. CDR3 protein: CASSSTGGDSPLHF. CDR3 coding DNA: TGTGCCAGCAGTTCCACGGGGGGGGATTCACCCCTCCACTTT.

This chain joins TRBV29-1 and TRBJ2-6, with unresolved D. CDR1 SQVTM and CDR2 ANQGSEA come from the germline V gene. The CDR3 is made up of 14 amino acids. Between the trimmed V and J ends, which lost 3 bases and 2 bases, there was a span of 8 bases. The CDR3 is CSVEGRAGANVLTF. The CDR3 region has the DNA TGCAGCGTTGAGGGCCGGGCTGGGGCCAACGTCCTGACTTTC.

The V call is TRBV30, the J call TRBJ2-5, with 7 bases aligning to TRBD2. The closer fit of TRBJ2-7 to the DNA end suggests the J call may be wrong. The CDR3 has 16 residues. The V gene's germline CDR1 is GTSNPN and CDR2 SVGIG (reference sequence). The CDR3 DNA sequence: TGTGCCTGGAGCTCCCGCGGCGGGACTAAGTCCGGCGAGCAGTACTTC. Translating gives CAWSSRGGTKSGEQYF.

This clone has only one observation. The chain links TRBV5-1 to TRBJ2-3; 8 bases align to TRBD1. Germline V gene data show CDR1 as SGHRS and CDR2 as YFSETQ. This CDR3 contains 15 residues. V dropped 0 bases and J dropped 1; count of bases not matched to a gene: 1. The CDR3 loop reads CASSLVQGGTDTQYF. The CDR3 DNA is TGCGCCAGCAGCTTGGTACAGGGGGGCACAGATACGCAGTATTTT.

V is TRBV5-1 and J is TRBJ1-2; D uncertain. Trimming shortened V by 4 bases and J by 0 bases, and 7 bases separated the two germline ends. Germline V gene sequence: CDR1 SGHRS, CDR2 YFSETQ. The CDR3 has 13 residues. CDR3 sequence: CASSPDPNYGYTF. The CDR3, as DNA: TGCGCCAGCAGCCCGGACCCTAACTATGGCTACACCTTC.

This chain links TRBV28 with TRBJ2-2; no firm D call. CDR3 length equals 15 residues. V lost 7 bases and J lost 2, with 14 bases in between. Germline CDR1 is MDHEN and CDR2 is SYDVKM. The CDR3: CASNLGSLNTGELFF. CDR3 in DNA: TGTGCCAGCAACTTAGGGTCCTTAAACACCGGGGAGCTGTTTTTT.

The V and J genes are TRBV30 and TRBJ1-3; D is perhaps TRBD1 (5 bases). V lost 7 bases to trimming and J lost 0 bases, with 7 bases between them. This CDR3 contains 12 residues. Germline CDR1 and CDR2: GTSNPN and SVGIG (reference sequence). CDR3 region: CASTVSGNTIYF. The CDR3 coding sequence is TGTGCCTCGACAGTCTCTGGAAACACCATATATTTT.

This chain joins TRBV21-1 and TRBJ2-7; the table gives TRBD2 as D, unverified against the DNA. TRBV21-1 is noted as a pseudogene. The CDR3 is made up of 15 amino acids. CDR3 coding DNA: TGTGCCAGCAGCGGAGGGACCGAGGAACTCTACGAGCAGTACTTC. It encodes CASSGGTEELYEQYF.

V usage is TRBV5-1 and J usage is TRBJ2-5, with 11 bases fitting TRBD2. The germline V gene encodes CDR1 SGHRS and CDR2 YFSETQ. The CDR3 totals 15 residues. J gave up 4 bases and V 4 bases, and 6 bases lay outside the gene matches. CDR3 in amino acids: CASSGSGGALETQYF. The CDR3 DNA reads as TGCGCCAGCAGCGGTAGCGGGGGGGCCTTAGAGACCCAGTACTTC.

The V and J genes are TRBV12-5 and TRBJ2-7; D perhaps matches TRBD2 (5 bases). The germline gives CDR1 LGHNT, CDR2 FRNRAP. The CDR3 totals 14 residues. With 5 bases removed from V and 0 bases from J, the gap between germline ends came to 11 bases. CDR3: CASGPARDSYEQYF. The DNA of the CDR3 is TGTGCTAGTGGTCCCGCGAGGGACTCCTACGAGCAGTACTTC.

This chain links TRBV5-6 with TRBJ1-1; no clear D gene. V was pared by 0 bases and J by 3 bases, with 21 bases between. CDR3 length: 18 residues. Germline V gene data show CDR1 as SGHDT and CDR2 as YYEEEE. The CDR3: CASSLASFFGTTYTEAFF. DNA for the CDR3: TGTGCCAGCAGCTTGGCTTCATTTTTTGGTACAACTTACACTGAAGCTTTCTTT.

The CDR3 nucleotides are TGTGCCAGCAGCGGTCGGGGGCCCAAGACGGGGTCTGGGGCCAACGTCCTGACTTTC. This sequence encodes CASSGRGPKTGSGANVLTF. The rearrangement links TRBV9 to TRBJ2-6; D might be TRBD1 or TRBD2, each matching 6 bases. V dropped 3 bases and J dropped 1 base, with 20 bases sitting between them. Germline CDR1 reads SGDLS; CDR2 reads YYNGEE. This CDR3 is built from 19 residues.

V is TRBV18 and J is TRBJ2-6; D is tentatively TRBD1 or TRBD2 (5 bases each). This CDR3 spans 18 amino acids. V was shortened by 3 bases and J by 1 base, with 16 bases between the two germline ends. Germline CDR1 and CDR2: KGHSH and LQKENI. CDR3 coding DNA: TGTGCCAGCTCACCGACGAGGGGCGGCGGTTCTGGGGCCAACGTCCTGACTTTC. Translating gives CASSPTRGGGSGANVLTF.

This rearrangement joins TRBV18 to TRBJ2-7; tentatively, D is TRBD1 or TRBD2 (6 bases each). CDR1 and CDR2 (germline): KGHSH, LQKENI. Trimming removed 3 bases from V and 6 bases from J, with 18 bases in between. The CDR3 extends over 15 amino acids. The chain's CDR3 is CASSPARGRGGEQYF. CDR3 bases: TGTGCCAGCTCACCGGCCCGGGGCAGGGGAGGCGAGCAGTACTTC.